This note documents a single TCR beta chain sequence. CDR3 length: 12 amino acids. Trimming cost V 6 bases and J 7 bases, with 12 bases left between them. Germline V CDR1 and CDR2: MDHEN, SYDVKM. The data originate from a study of cytomegalovirus exposure and HLA in healthy donors. Assay: immunoSEQ multiplex PCR; the TCRdb copy retains only in-frame clones and omits some. The sample contains around 150,000 clones, about nine tenths of which appear only once. Input material: PBMCs. This receptor was identified in a woman younger than 35 in good health and CMV-seropositive. The chain carries TRBV28 and TRBJ1-1; D gene unclear. For the CDR3, the DNA is TGTGCCAGCAGCCGAAGACGCGGTGAAGCTTTCTTT. Translated: CASSRRRGEAFF.